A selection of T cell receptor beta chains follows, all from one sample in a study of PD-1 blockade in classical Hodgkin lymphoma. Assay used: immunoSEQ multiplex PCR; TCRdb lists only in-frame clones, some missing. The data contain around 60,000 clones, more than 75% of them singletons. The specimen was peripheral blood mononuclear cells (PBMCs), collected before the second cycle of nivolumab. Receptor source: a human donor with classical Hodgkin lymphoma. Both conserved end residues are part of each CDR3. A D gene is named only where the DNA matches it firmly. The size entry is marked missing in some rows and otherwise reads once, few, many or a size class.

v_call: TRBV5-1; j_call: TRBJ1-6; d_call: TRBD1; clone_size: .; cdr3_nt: TGCGCCAGCAGCCAAGGGACAGGGAATAATTCACCCCTCCACTTT; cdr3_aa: CASSQGTGNNSPLHF
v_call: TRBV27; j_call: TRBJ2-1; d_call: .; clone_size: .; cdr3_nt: TGTGCCAGCAGTTCCCTGGCGTCGGGGACCTACAATGAGCAGTTCTTC; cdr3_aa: CASSSLASGTYNEQFF
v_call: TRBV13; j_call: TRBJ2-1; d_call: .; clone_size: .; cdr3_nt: TGTGCCAGCAGCTTAGTGGTCGCCGGCAATGAGCAGTTCTTC; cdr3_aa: CASSLVVAGNEQFF
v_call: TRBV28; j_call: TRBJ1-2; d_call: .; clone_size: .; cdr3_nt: TGTGCCAGCAGTTTGGAGGCCGCAGGGGCCTATGGCTACACCTTC; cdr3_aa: CASSLEAAGAYGYTF
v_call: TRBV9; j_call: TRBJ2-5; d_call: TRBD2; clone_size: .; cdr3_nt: TGTGCCAGCAGCGTACGGCGGGGGAACCAAGAGACCCAGTACTTC; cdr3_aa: CASSVRRGNQETQYF
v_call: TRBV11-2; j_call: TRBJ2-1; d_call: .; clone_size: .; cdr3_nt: TGTGCCAGCAGCTTAGAACGGGTCAGCTCCTACAATGAGCAGTTCTTC; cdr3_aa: CASSLERVSSYNEQFF
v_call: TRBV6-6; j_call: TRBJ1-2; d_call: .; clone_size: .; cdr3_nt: TGTGCCAGCATACATCCTAACTATGGCTACACCTTC; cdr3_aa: CASIHPNYGYTF
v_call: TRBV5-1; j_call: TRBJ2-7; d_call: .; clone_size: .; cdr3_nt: TGCGCCAGCAGCCTCTCCCGGCTAGGGGGGGTCGACGAGCAGTACTTC; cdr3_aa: CASSLSRLGGVDEQYF
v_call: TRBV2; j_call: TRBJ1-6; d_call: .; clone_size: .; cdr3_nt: TGTGCCAGCAATCCGTATAATTCACCCCTCCACTTT; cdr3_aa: CASNPYNSPLHF
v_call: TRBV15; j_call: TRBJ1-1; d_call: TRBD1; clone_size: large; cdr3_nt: TGTGCCACCAGCAGGTATCCGGGACAGGGAGGGACTGAAGCTTTCTTT; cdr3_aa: CATSRYPGQGGTEAFF
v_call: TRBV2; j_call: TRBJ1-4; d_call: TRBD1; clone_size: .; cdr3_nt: TGTGCCAGCAGTTTCGACAGGGGGCGGGAAAAACTGTTTTTT; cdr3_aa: CASSFDRGREKLFF
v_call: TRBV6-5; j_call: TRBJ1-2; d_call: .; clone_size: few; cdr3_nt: TGTGCCAGCAGAGCCATATCGGGGTTGTATGGCTACACCTTC; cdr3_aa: CASRAISGLYGYTF
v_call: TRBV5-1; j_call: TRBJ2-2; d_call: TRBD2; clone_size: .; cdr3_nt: TGCGCCAGCAGCCTAGCGGGGGGAAACACCGGGGAGCTGTTTTTT; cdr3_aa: CASSLAGGNTGELFF
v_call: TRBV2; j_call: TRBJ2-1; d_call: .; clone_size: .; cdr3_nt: TGTGCCACGCGGGGTGCGGAGCAGTTCTTC; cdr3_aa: CATRGAEQFF
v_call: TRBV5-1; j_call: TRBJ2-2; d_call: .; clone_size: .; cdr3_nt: TGCGCCAGCAGCTTGGGGGCAGGGACCGGGGAGCTGTTTTTT; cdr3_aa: CASSLGAGTGELFF